A selection of T cell receptor beta chains follows, all from one sample in a study of cytomegalovirus exposure and HLA in healthy donors. Method: immunoSEQ multiplex PCR; TCRdb's copy keeps in-frame clones and lacks some. This table has some 96,000 clones, around 73% appearing once. Sequences were obtained from PBMCs. These receptors came from a woman aged 60-75 years in good health and CMV-seronegative. The CDR3 runs from the conserved cysteine through the conserved F or W. Each record gives: D gene, V gene, J gene, clone size, CDR3 DNA, CDR3 protein. D genes are given only for firm matches. The size of a clone is reported for some rows only, either as once, few or many, or as a class for expanded clones.

.	TRBV2	TRBJ2-3	.	TGTGCCAGCAGCGGACTTCGCACAGATACGCAGTATTTT	CASSGLRTDTQYF
TRBD2	TRBV30	TRBJ2-3	few	TGTGCCTGGAGTGGACTAGCGGGAAAGGCAGATACGCAGTATTTT	CAWSGLAGKADTQYF
TRBD1	TRBV19	TRBJ1-5	few	TGTGCCAGTACTCAGGGGGCTCAGCCCCAGCATTTT	CASTQGAQPQHF
.	TRBV7-8	TRBJ2-1	once	TGTGCCAGCAGCTTAGCCGGGAGCCCCTACAATGAGCAGTTCTTC	CASSLAGSPYNEQFF
.	TRBV10-3	TRBJ2-3	.	TGTGCCATCAGTGAGTCGTTAGCGTATAGCACAGATACGCAGTATTTT	CAISESLAYSTDTQYF
TRBD1	TRBV18	TRBJ2-1	.	TGTGCCAGCTCACCACCTGGACAGGGTTACAATGAGCAGTTCTTC	CASSPPGQGYNEQFF
.	TRBV7-9	TRBJ1-5	.	TGTGCCAGCAGCCAGGGATCAAGCAATCAGCCCCAGCATTTT	CASSQGSSNQPQHF
.	TRBV19	TRBJ2-2	once	TGTGCCAGTACCACCCACTCGGCAACAGGCCGGCGCACCGGGGAGCTGTTTTTT	CASTTHSATGRRTGELFF
TRBD1	TRBV2	TRBJ2-7	.	TGTGCCAGCAGAAGGACAGGTCACTCCTACGAGCAGTACTTC	CASRRTGHSYEQYF
.	TRBV5-6	TRBJ2-1	.	TGTGCCAGCAGCTTGGGAAGTCAAGCCAATGAGCAGTTCTTC	CASSLGSQANEQFF
TRBD1	TRBV25-1	TRBJ2-7	.	TGTGCCAGCAGTGCGCGGACAGGGGGCTACGAGCAGTACTTC	CASSARTGGYEQYF
.	TRBV7-9	TRBJ2-1	.	TGTGCCAGCAGCTTGACAATCTCCTACAATGAGCAGTTCTTC	CASSLTISYNEQFF
TRBD2	TRBV7-2	TRBJ2-1	.	TGTGCCAGCAGCTTCCTAGCGGGACCTTACAATGAGCAGTTCTTC	CASSFLAGPYNEQFF
.	TRBV9	TRBJ2-2	.	TGTGCCAGCAGCGTAGGAGTTACGAACACCGGGGAGCTGTTTTTT	CASSVGVTNTGELFF
.	TRBV10-3	TRBJ1-5	.	TGTGCCATCAGTGATTCTTTAAGGGGGAATCAGCCCCAGCATTTT	CAISDSLRGNQPQHF
.	TRBV14	TRBJ2-1	.	TGTGCCAGCAGGGCAACAGACTACAATGAGCAGTTCTTC	CASRATDYNEQFF
TRBD1	TRBV6-5	TRBJ2-1	few	TGTGCCAGCAGTAACGGACAGGGGAATGAGCAGTTCTTC	CASSNGQGNEQFF
TRBD2	TRBV27	TRBJ2-4	.	TGTGCCAGCAGTTTATCCGCGGGAGGGCTAGGCATTCAGTACTTC	CASSLSAGGLGIQYF
.	TRBV5-4	TRBJ2-2	.	TGTGCCAGCAGCTTGGTTGGCAAGAACACCGGGGAGCTGTTTTTT	CASSLVGKNTGELFF
TRBD2	TRBV2	TRBJ2-5	.	TGTGCCAGCATCTTTATAGGGACTAGTAAAGAGACCCAGTACTTC	CASIFIGTSKETQYF
.	TRBV9	TRBJ1-6	.	TGTGCCAGCAGCGTTTACAGGGAACCGTCCTATAATTCACCCCTCCACTTT	CASSVYREPSYNSPLHF
TRBD1	TRBV5-6	TRBJ1-1	.	TGTGCCAGCAGCATAGAGACAGGGGTGAACACTGAAGCTTTCTTT	CASSIETGVNTEAFF
.	TRBV28	TRBJ2-1	.	TGTGCCAGCAGAAGGGGGAGGGACTACAATGAGCAGTTCTTC	CASRRGRDYNEQFF
TRBD2	TRBV5-5	TRBJ2-6	.	TGTGCCAGCAGCCCCGGGACTACTGGGGCCAACGTCCTGACTTTC	CASSPGTTGANVLTF
.	TRBV7-9	TRBJ2-5	.	TGTGCCAGCAGCTTAGCGCTTGCGGCGCAAGAGACCCAGTACTTC	CASSLALAAQETQYF
TRBD1	TRBV18	TRBJ1-1	few	TGTGCCAGCTCACCCGACAGGGCCCACACTGAAGCTTTCTTT	CASSPDRAHTEAFF
TRBD2	TRBV30	TRBJ2-2	.	TGTGCCTGGGACGGGACTACCCCTAGCGGGGAGCTGTTTTTT	CAWDGTTPSGELFF
TRBD2	TRBV13	TRBJ2-1	.	TGTGCCAGCAGCTTAGCTCGTACGACTAGCGGGAGTCGGAATGAGCAGTTCTTC	CASSLARTTSGSRNEQFF